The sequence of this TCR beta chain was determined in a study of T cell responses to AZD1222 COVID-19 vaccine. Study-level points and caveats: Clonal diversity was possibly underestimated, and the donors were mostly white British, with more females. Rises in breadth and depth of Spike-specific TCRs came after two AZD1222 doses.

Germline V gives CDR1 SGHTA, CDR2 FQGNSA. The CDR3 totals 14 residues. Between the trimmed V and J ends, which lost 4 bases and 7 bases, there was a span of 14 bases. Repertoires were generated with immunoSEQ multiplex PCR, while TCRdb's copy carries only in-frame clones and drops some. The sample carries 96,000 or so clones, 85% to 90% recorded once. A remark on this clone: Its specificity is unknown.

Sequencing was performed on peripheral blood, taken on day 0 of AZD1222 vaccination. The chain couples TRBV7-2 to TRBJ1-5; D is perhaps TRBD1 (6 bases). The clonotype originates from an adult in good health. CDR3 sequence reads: CASSSTGGGQPQHF. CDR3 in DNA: TGTGCCAGCAGCTCGACAGGAGGGGGACAGCCCCAGCATTTT.